This TCR beta chain was recorded in a study of identifying expanded T cells in peripheral blood (dated by TCRdb to about 2019). Turning to the overall study: Technical replicates were generated by sequencing separate aliquots of the same genomic DNA pool, and four replicates were compared pairwise. General findings and caveats noted by the study authors: The binomial model flagged around 1.2 differentially abundant clones between technical replicates, compared with approximately 15 over around 2 weeks and 19 over four weeks. For all healthy donors, the variance in clone template counts between roughly 2-week samples rose significantly as total template count increased. It was expected by the authors that biological variance in healthy repertoires might increase further over much longer intervals, such as months to years. Both the number of clones called differentially abundant and the false-positive rate were significantly reduced by the beta-binomial model across all healthy-donor time intervals.

Trimming costs V 0 bases and J 2 bases, and their ends lie 10 bases apart. Inclusive of the bounding cysteine and phenylalanine, the CDR3 is 15 residues long. Of all the DNA, just the CDR3 is kept, 45 bases in frame from base 1. The germline V gene encodes CDR1 KGHSH and CDR2 LQKENI. The immunoSEQ Assay, which relies on bias-controlled multiplex PCR amplification of genomic DNA, was used to profile TCRbeta CDR3 regions. The original methods were these. The absolute abundance of each unique TCRbeta CDR3 region was quantified after sequences were collapsed and filtered. Differential abundance was assessed using a binomial (Fisher-equivalent) model and a beta-binomial model in which time-dependent variance fitted from healthy donors was added. Any clone with fewer than 5 combined templates was excluded, and a clone was called differentially abundant if its Benjamini-Hochberg FDR was below 0.01. The form v = (b*log(k)+a)^2 was used to model beta-binomial variance as a function of total template count across the two samples. The clones in this table, taken by TCRdb from immuneACCESS, are in-frame only. Not every clone is retained; where verified, under half of the shortfall comes from an unresolved V gene, and the cause of the rest is unknown. V, J and clone size derive from that table, while D and trimming were established from the DNA sequence. The table for this sample lists around 91,000 clones; about nine tenths of them were counted only once. The ten largest make up approximately 4% of the sample.

Points on this clone: Its antigen is currently not known. No base-level quality is on record; no much larger clone is a single base apart.

During the collection period, no immune events, such as infections, were documented for the healthy donors. Blood repertoires from healthy donors were used as a training cohort for calibrating time-dependent variance in a beta-binomial model of differential abundance of T-cell clones. The training cohort comprised ten or so healthy donors, 3 female and 7 male. An age range of about 25 to 64 years, with an average of 43 years, was recorded for the donors. Whole blood, obtained from a commercial supplier, was collected from each healthy donor at three time points spaced roughly 14 days apart. For immunosequencing, genomic DNA was extracted from whole blood that had not been sorted.

Sequencing was carried out using blood. The TCR comes from a person between 18 and 75 years old in good health. This receptor chain uses TRBV18 and TRBJ2-5; possibly the D gene is TRBD1, per 5 matching bases. At the DNA level, the sequence is TGTGCCAGCTCACCACCGGGGCAAACGCAAGAGACCCAGTACTTC. It is translated as CASSPPGQTQETQYF.